This entry features one T cell receptor (beta chain) sequence. V lost 4 bases and J 1 base, leaving 13 bases between the germline ends. The germline gives CDR1 KGHSH, CDR2 LQKENI. CDR3 size: 16 residues. This sample was taken from a study of identical twins. Healthy Caucasians supplied all donations. TCRdb redid the calling of the 5' RACE reads with MiXCR, one entry per CDR3 protein. The sample lists hundreds of thousands of distinct CDR3 sequences, around 8.6% occurring once. Separately, the same data were catalogued under a study of yellow fever vaccine responses in identical twins. From that second work: Vaccine-induced T cell responses in twins were reportedly observed to appear partly convergent, partly personalized.

The V gene is TRBV18, the J gene TRBJ2-2, with D perhaps matching TRBD2 (6 bases). Source material: PBMCs. The TCR comes from a woman aged 18-29 years in good health. The CDR3 bases are TGTGCCAGCTCACGGGGCGCGGGAAAGAACACCGGGGAGCTGTTTTTT. Translation: CASSRGAGKNTGELFF.